This T cell receptor (beta chain) was profiled in a study of T cells in Graves' hyperthyroidism and ophthalmopathy. Study-level information: Peripheral blood specimens were obtained at initial diagnosis, prior to any treatment.

V was clipped by 7 bases and J by 0 bases, with 19 bases between them. CDR1 and CDR2 from the germline V gene are MDHEN and SYDVKM. CDR3 length: 17 residues. About this clonotype itself: The antigen is undetermined.

Amplified TCR beta CDR3 regions derived from RNA transcripts. HTBI primers drove first-round RT-PCR of the TCR CDR3. TCRdb re-called the multiplex PCR reads through MiXCR, storing one row per CDR3 protein. Among some 620,000 distinct CDR3 sequences, roughly 16% were seen once, and the ten largest hold 3.8%. Study findings and constraints: Progression to ophthalmopathy was predicted a median of about 6.6 months early.

The origin of this receptor is a woman in her 30s with Graves' hyperthyroidism. Sequenced: blood. The chain has TRBV28 and TRBJ1-3; D possibly corresponds to TRBD1 (5 bases). DNA of the CDR3: TGTGCCAGCACACCATCCTGGGACCCCAGCTCTGGAAACACCATATATTTT. Its translation is CASTPSWDPSSGNTIYF.